The 2 T cell receptor beta chains below were found in one sample sequenced in a study of T-cell memory formation after mild COVID-19. TCRdb called the 5' RACE reads again in MiXCR, with one record for every CDR3 protein. The sample holds tens of thousands of distinct CDR3 sequences, 11% to 15% seen once. The sequencing sample was made of PBMCs or a T cell subset sorted from them (not recorded which). All receptors derive from an adult woman who had mild COVID-19 (a few samples of this study predate the infection). Cell type and time point are not known.

As DNA, the CDR3 is TGTGCCAGCAGCCCCCATCTTAGCACAGATACGCAGTATTTT. Translated: CASSPHLSTDTQYF. The chain combines TRBV7-2 with TRBJ2-3; D is uncertain. Trimming cost V 5 bases and J 0 bases, with 9 bases left between them. CDR3 size: 14 residues. CDR1 and CDR2 (germline): SGHTA, FQGNSA. The complete variable domain, with remaining parts taken from reference TRBV7-2 and TRBJ2-3, reads GAGVSQSPSNKVTEKGKDVELRCDPISGHTALYWYRQSLGQGLEFLIYFQGNSAPDKSGLPSDRFSAERTGGSVSTLTIQRTQQEDSAVYLCASSPHLSTDTQYFGPGTRLTVL.

This clonotype was seen at least ten times. This chain uses TRBV7-9 with TRBJ2-7; 9 positions agree with TRBD1. CDR3 length equals 13 residues. V was pared by 7 bases and J by 5 bases, with 6 bases of the junction left unmatched. Germline CDR1 and CDR2: SEHNR and FQNEAQ (reference sequence). This chain's CDR3 is CASTGQGTDEQYF. CDR3 nucleotides: TGTGCCAGCACCGGACAGGGGACGGACGAGCAGTACTTC. The complete variable domain, with remaining parts taken from reference TRBV7-9 and TRBJ2-7, reads DTGVSQNPRHKITKRGQNVTFRCDPISEHNRLYWYRQTLGQGPEFLTYFQNEAQLEKSRLLSDRFSAERPKGSFSTLEIQRTEQGDSAMYLCASTGQGTDEQYFGPGTRLTVT.